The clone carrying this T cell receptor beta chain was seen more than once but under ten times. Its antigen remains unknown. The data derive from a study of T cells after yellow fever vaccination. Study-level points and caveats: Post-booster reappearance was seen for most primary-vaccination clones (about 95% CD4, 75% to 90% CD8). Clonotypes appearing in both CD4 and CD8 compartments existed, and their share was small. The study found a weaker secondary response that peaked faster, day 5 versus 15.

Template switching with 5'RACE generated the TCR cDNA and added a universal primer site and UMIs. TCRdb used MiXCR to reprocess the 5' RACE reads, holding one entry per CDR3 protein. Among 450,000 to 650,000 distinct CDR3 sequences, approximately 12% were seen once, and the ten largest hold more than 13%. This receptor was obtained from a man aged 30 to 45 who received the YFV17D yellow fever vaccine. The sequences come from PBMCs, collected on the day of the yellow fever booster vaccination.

Written as DNA, the CDR3 is TGTGCCAGCAGCTTAGCGCCAGTCGGGGGGGATGAGCAGTTCTTC. It translates to CASSLAPVGGDEQFF. This chain connects TRBV7-2 to TRBJ2-1; the match to TRBD2 covers 8 bases. J gave up 8 bases and V 0 bases, and 6 bases lay outside the gene matches. The CDR3 contains 15 residues. Looked up from germline, CDR1 is SGHTA and CDR2 is FQGNSA.